Reported below is one TCR beta chain. Sequenced by immunoSEQ multiplex PCR; TCRdb stores in-frame clones only, minus some. The table lists 120,000 or so clones, about 85% of them singletons, with roughly 2% in the top ten. This specimen comes from a study of cytomegalovirus exposure and HLA in healthy donors. CDR1 and CDR2 (germline): LNHDA, SQIVND (reference sequence). V lost 5 bases and J lost 5; bases outside the gene matches: 11. The CDR3 covers 15 residues. The chain recombines TRBV19 with TRBJ1-1, with 7 nucleotides matching TRBD1. The sequencing sample was made of PBMCs. The receptor's source is a woman in her thirties in good health and CMV-seronegative. The DNA of the CDR3 is TGTGCCAGTAGTCTGGATTACAGGGGTCGTACTGAAGCTTTCTTT. It yields the protein CASSLDYRGRTEAFF.